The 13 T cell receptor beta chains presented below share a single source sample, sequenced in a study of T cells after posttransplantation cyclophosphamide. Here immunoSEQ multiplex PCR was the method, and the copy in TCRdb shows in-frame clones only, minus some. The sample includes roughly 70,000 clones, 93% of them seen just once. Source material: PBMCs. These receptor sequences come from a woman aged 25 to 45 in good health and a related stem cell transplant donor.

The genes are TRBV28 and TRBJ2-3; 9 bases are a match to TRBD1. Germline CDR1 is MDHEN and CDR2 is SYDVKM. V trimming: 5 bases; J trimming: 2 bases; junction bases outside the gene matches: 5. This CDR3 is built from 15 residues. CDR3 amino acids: CASSKGDRDTDTQYF. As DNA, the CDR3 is TGTGCCAGCAGTAAGGGGGACAGGGACACAGATACGCAGTATTTT.

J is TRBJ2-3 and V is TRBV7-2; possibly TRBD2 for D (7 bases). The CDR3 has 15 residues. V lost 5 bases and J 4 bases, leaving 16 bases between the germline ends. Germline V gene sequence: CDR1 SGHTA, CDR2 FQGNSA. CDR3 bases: TGTGCCAGCAGCGCCCTCGGGGGGCCTGCAGATACGCAGTATTTT. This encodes CASSALGGPADTQYF. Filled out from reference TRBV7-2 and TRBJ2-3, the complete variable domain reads GAGVSQSPSNKVTEKGKDVELRCDPISGHTALYWYRQSLGQGLEFLIYFQGNSAPDKSGLPSDRFSAERTGGSVSTLTIQRTQQEDSAVYLCASSALGGPADTQYFGPGTRLTVL.

For the CDR3, the DNA is TGTGCCAGCAGCTTAGATTGGGGAAATGAGCAGTTCTTC. Protein product: CASSLDWGNEQFF. V and J are TRBV11-2 and TRBJ2-1; no definite D call. Per the germline V gene, CDR1 is SGHAT and CDR2 is FQNNGV. The CDR3 totals 13 residues. V lost 0 bases to trimming and J lost 7 bases, with 7 bases between them.

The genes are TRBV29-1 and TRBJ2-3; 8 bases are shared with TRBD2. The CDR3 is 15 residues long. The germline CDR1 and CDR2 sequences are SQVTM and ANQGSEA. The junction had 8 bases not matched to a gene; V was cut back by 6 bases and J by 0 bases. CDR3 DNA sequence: TGCAGCGTCAAGCGGGGGACCCCTAGCACAGATACGCAGTATTTT. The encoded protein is CSVKRGTPSTDTQYF.

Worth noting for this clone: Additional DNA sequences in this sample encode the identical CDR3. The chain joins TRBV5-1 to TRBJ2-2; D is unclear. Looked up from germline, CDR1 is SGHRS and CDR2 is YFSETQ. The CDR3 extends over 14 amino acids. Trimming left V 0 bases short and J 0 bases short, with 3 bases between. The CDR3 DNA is TGCGCCAGCAGCTTGGGAGCGAACACCGGGGAGCTGTTTTTT. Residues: CASSLGANTGELFF.

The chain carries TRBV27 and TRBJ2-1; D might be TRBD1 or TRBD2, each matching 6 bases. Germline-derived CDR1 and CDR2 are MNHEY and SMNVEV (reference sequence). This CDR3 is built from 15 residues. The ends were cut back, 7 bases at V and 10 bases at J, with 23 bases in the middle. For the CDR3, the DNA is TGTGCCAGCATCAACCCGGGTGGGGGGCAAAGAGAGCAGTTCTTC. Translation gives CASINPGGGQREQFF.

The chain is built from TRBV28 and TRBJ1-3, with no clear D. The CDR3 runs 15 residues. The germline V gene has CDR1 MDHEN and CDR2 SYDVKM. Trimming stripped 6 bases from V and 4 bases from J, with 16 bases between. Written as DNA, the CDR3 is TGTGCCAGCAGCCTCTTAGGGATGAGAGGAAACACCATATATTTT. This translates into CASSLLGMRGNTIYF.

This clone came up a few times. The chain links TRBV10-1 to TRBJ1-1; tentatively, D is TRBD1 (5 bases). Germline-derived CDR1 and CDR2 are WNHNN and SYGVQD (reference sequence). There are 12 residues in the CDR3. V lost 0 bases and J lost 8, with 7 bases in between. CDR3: CASSESRVEAFF. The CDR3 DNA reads TGCGCCAGCAGTGAGTCCAGGGTAGAAGCTTTCTTT.

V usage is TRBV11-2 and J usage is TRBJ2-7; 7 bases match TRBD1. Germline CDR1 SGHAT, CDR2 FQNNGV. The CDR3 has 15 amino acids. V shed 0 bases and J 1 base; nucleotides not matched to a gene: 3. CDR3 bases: TGTGCCAGCAGCTTAGAGACAGGGCCTTCCTACGAGCAGTACTTC. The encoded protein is CASSLETGPSYEQYF.

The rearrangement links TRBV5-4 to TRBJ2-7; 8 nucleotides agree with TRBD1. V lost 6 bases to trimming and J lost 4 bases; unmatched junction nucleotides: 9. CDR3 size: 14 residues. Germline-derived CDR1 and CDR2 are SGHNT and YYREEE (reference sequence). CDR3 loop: CASTRDRRQYEQYF. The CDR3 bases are TGTGCCAGCACCCGGGACAGGCGACAATACGAGCAGTACTTC. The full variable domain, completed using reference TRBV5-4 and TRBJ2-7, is ETGVTQSPTHLIKTRGQQVTLRCSSQSGHNTVSWYQQALGQGPQFIFQYYREEENGRGNFPPRFSGLQFPNYSSELNVNALELDDSALYLCASTRDRRQYEQYFGPGTRLTVT.

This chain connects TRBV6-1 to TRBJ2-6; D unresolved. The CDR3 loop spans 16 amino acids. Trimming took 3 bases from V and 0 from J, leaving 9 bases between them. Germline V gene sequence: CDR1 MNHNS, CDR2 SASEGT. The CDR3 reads CASSESATSGANVLTF. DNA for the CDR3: TGTGCCAGCAGTGAGTCGGCTACCTCTGGGGCCAACGTCCTGACTTTC.

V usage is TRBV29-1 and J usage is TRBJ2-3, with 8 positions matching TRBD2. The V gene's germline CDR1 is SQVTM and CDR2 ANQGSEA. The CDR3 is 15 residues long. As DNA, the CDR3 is TGCGGCCCTCTAGTTCCCAGGACTAGCACAGGGACGCAGTATTTT. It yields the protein CGPLVPRTSTGTQYF.

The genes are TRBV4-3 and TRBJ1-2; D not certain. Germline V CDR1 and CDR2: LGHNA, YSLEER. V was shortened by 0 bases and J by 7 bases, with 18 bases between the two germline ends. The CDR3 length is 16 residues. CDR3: CASSQDWQRTRGGYTF. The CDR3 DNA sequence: TGCGCCAGCAGCCAAGATTGGCAGCGTACTAGAGGTGGCTACACCTTC.